The 22 T cell receptor beta chains given below trace back to one sample, sequenced in a study of CD8 T cells in Susac syndrome (dated by TCRdb to about 2019). The library came from the immunoSEQ multiplex PCR assay. RNA was extracted with the RNeasy kit and roughly 0.45 to 1 ug was reverse transcribed using random hexamers. TCRdb reran the public reads through fastp at Q25 and MiXCR, keeping productive beta chains. Rows with one shared CDR3 protein collapse into an entry with the most common genes and DNA. The sample includes about 26,000 distinct CDR3 sequences, with roughly 94% observed a single time. The ten most abundant clones make up 0.25% to 0.3% of the sample. Sequenced sample: CD8+ T cells from PBMCs. The origin of the receptors is a human donor in good health.

This clonotype was seen a single time. The chain employs TRBV4-3 and TRBJ2-7, with D maybe TRBD2 (5 bases). Germline V gene sequence: CDR1 LGHNA, CDR2 YSLEER. The V and J ends lost 1 base and 0 bases respectively, with 13 bases between them. The CDR3 spans 16 residues. The CDR3 reads CASSQGAVLSSYEQYF. Here the CDR3 DNA reads TGCGCCAGCAGCCAAGGAGCGGTTCTTAGCTCCTACGAGCAGTACTTC.

The chain combines TRBV6-1 with TRBJ2-2, with 10 nucleotides matching TRBD2. After removal of 6 bases from V and 6 bases from J, the junction contained 10 bases not matched to a gene. This CDR3 has 16 amino acids. Germline values: CDR1 MNHNS, CDR2 SASEGT. The CDR3 here is CASSPILAGRPGELFF. The CDR3 region has the DNA TGTGCCAGCAGCCCAATACTAGCGGGGAGGCCCGGGGAGCTGTTTTTT.

This clonotype has a single count. The chain's CDR3 is CASSLFGQGPTEAFF. The CDR3 DNA sequence: TGTGCCAGCAGCCTGTTCGGACAGGGACCCACTGAAGCTTTCTTT. This chain links TRBV3-1 with TRBJ1-1, with 8 bases fitting TRBD1. CDR3 length: 15 amino acids. V dropped 4 bases and J dropped 4; count of bases not matched to a gene: 8. Germline lookup yields CDR1 LGHDT and CDR2 YNNKEL (reference sequence).

The chain combines TRBV6-1 with TRBJ1-1; maybe TRBD1 (6 bases). Between the trimmed V and J ends, which lost 1 base and 4 bases, there was a span of 13 bases. Germline CDR1 is MNHNS and CDR2 is SASEGT. CDR3 length: 15 residues. The CDR3 region is CASSEVPGASTEAFF. In DNA, the CDR3 is TGTGCCAGCAGTGAAGTTCCGGGGGCGAGCACTGAAGCTTTCTTT.

The rearrangement uses TRBV10-3 and TRBJ2-3, with 8 bases matching TRBD2. CDR1 ENHRY and CDR2 SYGVKD come from the germline V gene. The CDR3 length is 17 residues. With 4 bases clipped from V and 1 base from J, the junction kept 10 bases outside the gene matches. The DNA of the CDR3 is TGTGCCATCAGTGCGAGGGACGGGGGGGCCGGCACAGATACGCAGTATTTT. Protein: CAISARDGGAGTDTQYF.

This chain uses TRBV12-3 or TRBV12-4 with TRBJ2-2; D might be TRBD1 (6 bases). With 2 bases removed from V and 3 bases from J, the gap between germline ends came to 7 bases. The CDR3 loop spans 14 amino acids. Written as DNA, the CDR3 is TGTGCCAGCAGTTTAACAGGGCACACCGGGGAGCTGTTTTTT. This codes for CASSLTGHTGELFF.

The genes are TRBV7-2 and TRBJ2-5, with 7 bases matching TRBD2. Germline V gene data show CDR1 as SGHTA and CDR2 as FQGNSA. The length of the CDR3 is 15 residues. The V segment lost 3 bases and the J segment 2 bases; nucleotides outside the gene matches: 6. DNA of the CDR3: TGTGCCAGCAGCTTCTACGGGGGGTATCAAGAGACCCAGTACTTC. Its translation is CASSFYGGYQETQYF.

The gene calls are TRBV11-2 and TRBJ1-1; no clear D gene. Per the germline V gene, CDR1 is SGHAT and CDR2 is FQNNGV. The CDR3 has 14 residues. V was clipped by 6 bases and J by 4 bases, with 15 bases between them. CDR3 nucleotide sequence: TGTGCCAGCAGACCCCTTAGGGTCGGCACTGAAGCTTTCTTT. Translation gives CASRPLRVGTEAFF. Supplemented by reference TRBV11-2 and TRBJ1-1, the full variable domain reads EAGVAQSPRYKIIEKRQSVAFWCNPISGHATLYWYQQILGQGPKLLIQFQNNGVVDDSQLPKDRFSAERLKGVDSTLKIQPAKLEDSAVYLCASRPLRVGTEAFFGQGTRLTVV.

The chain combines TRBV6-5 with TRBJ2-1, with TRBD1 identical over 12 bases. Per the germline V gene, CDR1 is MNHEY and CDR2 is SVGAGI. Unmatched junction bases numbered 16, after V lost 2 bases and J lost 8 bases. This CDR3 has 19 residues. This CDR3 is CASSYGEIKPGQGAYEQFF. CDR3 sequence (DNA): TGTGCCAGCAGTTACGGGGAAATCAAACCGGGACAGGGGGCCTATGAGCAGTTCTTC.

The CDR3 DNA is TGTGCCAGCAGTCCCCTAGGAGAGAAGGGGGCGATGGGCACTGAAGCTTTCTTT. As protein: CASSPLGEKGAMGTEAFF. The chain couples TRBV6-2 or TRBV6-3 to TRBJ1-1; 7 bases match TRBD1. This CDR3 contains 18 residues. J gave up 4 bases and V 5 bases, and 19 bases lay outside the gene matches. Germline CDR1 and CDR2: MNHEY and SVGEGT.

This chain uses TRBV4-3 with TRBJ1-2; D call uncertain. The germline V gene encodes CDR1 LGHNA and CDR2 YSLEER. The V gene lost 0 bases and the J gene lost 2 bases, with 10 bases spanning the gap. This CDR3 has 15 amino acids. The CDR3 sequence is CASSQDSAGNYGYTF. CDR3 DNA: TGCGCCAGCAGCCAAGATTCAGCTGGGAACTATGGCTACACCTTC.

The chain uses TRBV4-3 and TRBJ1-5; 8 bases are a match to TRBD1. The CDR3 has 15 amino acids. V shed 0 bases, J shed 7 bases, and the junction held 5 bases outside the gene matches. Per the germline V gene, CDR1 is LGHNA and CDR2 is YSLEER. The CDR3 DNA follows: TGCGCCAGCAGCCAAGATCGGGCAGGGGGCCAGCCCCAGCATTTT. Translated: CASSQDRAGGQPQHF.

The chain recombines TRBV7-7 with TRBJ2-1; D uncertain. Trimming removed 5 bases at V and 10 bases at J, with 21 bases between. The CDR3 loop spans 15 amino acids. From germline, CDR1 is SSHAT and CDR2 FNYEAQ (reference sequence). The CDR3 region is CASSPILSAAEEQFF. The CDR3 region has the DNA TGTGCCAGCAGCCCCATTCTAAGTGCCGCGGAAGAGCAGTTCTTC. Full variable domain (outside the CDR3, taken from reference TRBV7-7 and TRBJ2-1): GAGVSQSPRYKVTKRGQDVTLRCDPISSHATLYWYQQALGQGPEFLTYFNYEAQPDKSGLPSDRFSAERPEGSISTLTIQRTEQRDSAMYRCASSPILSAAEEQFFGPGTRLTVL.

V is TRBV12-3 or TRBV12-4 and J is TRBJ2-3; D is undetermined. This CDR3 is built from 15 residues. The germline V and J ends were trimmed by 3 bases and 3 bases, with 13 bases remaining between them. The CDR3 DNA sequence: TGTGCCAGCAGTTTCGGATTACGTAGAACAGATACGCAGTATTTT. Encoded protein: CASSFGLRRTDTQYF.

This clonotype was counted a single time. The V call is TRBV10-1, the J call TRBJ2-5; a possible D gene is TRBD1 (6 bases). CDR3 length equals 13 residues. CDR1 is WNHNN and CDR2 is SYGVQD in the germline V gene (reference sequence). Trimming left V 2 bases short and J 7 bases short, with 11 bases between. The CDR3 loop reads CASSEIRGGTQYF. For the CDR3, the DNA is TGCGCCAGCAGTGAGATCAGGGGCGGGACCCAGTACTTC.

The DNA of the CDR3 is TGTGCCAGCAGCACTCTCGGGACTCTCAATCAGCCCCAGCATTTT. Protein: CASSTLGTLNQPQHF. The V call is TRBV7-8, the J call TRBJ1-5, with D maybe TRBD1 (5 bases). The V end lost 5 bases, the J end lost 3 bases, and 14 bases lay between the germline ends. The V gene's germline CDR1 is SGHVS and CDR2 FQNEAQ. This CDR3 is built from 15 residues. Filled out from reference TRBV7-8 and TRBJ1-5, the complete variable domain reads GAGVSQSPRYKVAKRGQDVALRCDPISGHVSLFWYQQALGQGPEFLTYFQNEAQLDKSGLPSDRFFAERPEGSVSTLKIQRTQQEDSAVYLCASSTLGTLNQPQHFGDGTRLSIL.

V usage is TRBV2 and J usage is TRBJ1-5, with D tentatively TRBD1 (5 bases). The CDR3 spans 14 residues. Trimming left V 7 bases short and J 0 bases short, with 10 bases between. Germline V lookup: CDR1 SNHLY, CDR2 FYNNEI. The DNA for the CDR3 is TGTGCCAGCAAAGGGGCATATAGCAATCAGCCCCAGCATTTT. This codes for CASKGAYSNQPQHF.

The V and J genes are TRBV29-1 and TRBJ2-3; TRBD2 might be the D (6 bases). The V gene's germline CDR1 is SQVTM and CDR2 ANQGSEA. V was pared by 6 bases and J by 6 bases, with 19 bases between. This CDR3 spans 14 amino acids. The CDR3 spells CSVLPQGGMDTQYF. In DNA, the CDR3 is TGCAGCGTCCTACCCCAGGGAGGAATGGATACGCAGTATTTT.

V gene TRBV5-4 combines with J gene TRBJ2-7; D is possibly TRBD2 (5 bases). Germline V gene lookup returns CDR1 SGHNT and CDR2 YYREEE (reference sequence). The CDR3 contains 15 residues. V dropped 1 base and J dropped 3 bases, with 14 bases sitting between them. DNA of the CDR3: TGTGCCAGCAGCTTGCTGTCGGGGAAGAACTACGAGCAGTACTTC. Encoded protein: CASSLLSGKNYEQYF.

V usage is TRBV2 and J usage is TRBJ2-7; D may be TRBD1 (5 bases). V lost 4 bases and J 5 bases, leaving 12 bases between the germline ends. Germline V gene lookup returns CDR1 SNHLY and CDR2 FYNNEI. The CDR3 sequence is 13 residues long. DNA of the CDR3: TGTGCCAGCAGTGTTCAGGGTACCGACGAGCAGTACTTC. It is translated as CASSVQGTDEQYF.

The chain couples TRBV18 to TRBJ2-7, with TRBD1 as a possible D gene (5 bases). The V end lost 1 base, the J end lost 3 bases, and 7 bases lay between the germline ends. The length of the CDR3 is 13 residues. Germline loops: CDR1 KGHSH, CDR2 LQKENI. CDR3 nucleotide sequence: TGTGCCAGCTCACCACAAAGGGGCTACGAGCAGTACTTC. Its translation is CASSPQRGYEQYF.

The chain is built from TRBV2 and TRBJ2-7; D not certain. The germline V gene has CDR1 SNHLY and CDR2 FYNNEI. The V end was cut by 7 bases, the J end by 4 bases, with 5 bases between. The CDR3 loop spans 10 amino acids. Written as DNA, the CDR3 is TGTGCCAGCATGGGGTACGAGCAGTACTTC. It yields the protein CASMGYEQYF.